This is a list of T cell receptor beta chains from one sample in a study of post-analysis software for immune sequencing data. TCRdb itself ran the PCR reads through MiXCR, one entry per CDR3 protein. The sample consists of about 800,000 distinct CDR3 sequences, 25% to 30% of them appearing once. Sequencing was done on a sample of blood. These receptors were taken from a girl under 18 with multiple sclerosis. The CDR3 runs from the conserved cysteine through the conserved F or W. The order of the fields is J gene, V gene, D gene, clone size, CDR3 protein, CDR3 DNA. D genes are given only for firm matches. The size of a clone is reported for some rows only, either as once, few or many, or as a class for expanded clones.

>TRBJ2-1|TRBV5-1|.|few
CASSLAGWDEQFF
TGCGCCAGCAGCTTGGCCGGTTGGGATGAGCAGTTCTTC
>TRBJ2-7|TRBV5-4|.|few
CASSLDDYEQYF
TGTGCCAGCAGCTTGGATGACTACGAGCAGTACTTC
>TRBJ2-4|TRBV25-1|.|few
CASRGRGWSVNIQYF
TGTGCCAGCCGGGGGAGGGGGTGGAGTGTGAACATTCAGTACTTC
>TRBJ2-5|TRBV20-1|.|.
CSARSNEQYF
TGCAGTGCCCGCAGCAATGAGCAGTACTTC
>TRBJ2-1|TRBV5-8|.|.
CASSVGRRAGDEQFF
TGTGCCAGCAGCGTAGGCCGGCGGGCTGGAGATGAGCAGTTCTTC
>TRBJ2-7|TRBV28|TRBD2|.
CASILSGSSYEQYF
TGTGCCAGCATTCTTAGCGGGAGCTCCTACGAGCAGTACTTC
>TRBJ1-2|TRBV2|TRBD1|few
CASSETTTGSDGYTF
TGTGCCAGCAGTGAAACTACGACAGGGTCAGATGGCTACACCTTC
>TRBJ1-2|TRBV12-3/TRBV12-4|.|.
CASSFPWNSGYTF
TGTGCCAGCAGTTTTCCGTGGAATAGTGGCTACACCTTC
>TRBJ1-5|TRBV6-2/TRBV6-3|.|few
CASGGRRASNQPQHF
TGTGCCAGCGGAGGGAGGAGGGCTAGCAATCAGCCCCAGCATTTT
>TRBJ2-6|TRBV11-2|.|few
CASSLAPSGVSANVLTF
TGTGCCAGCAGCTTAGCTCCCTCTGGAGTTTCGGCCAACGTCCTGACTTTC
>TRBJ2-3|TRBV5-1|.|.
CASSLAPATTDTQYF
TGCGCCAGCAGCTTGGCCCCCGCTACCACAGATACGCAGTATTTT
>TRBJ2-7|TRBV9|.|.
CASSVGGRFTYEQYF
TGTGCCAGCAGCGTAGGGGGGAGATTCACATACGAGCAGTACTTC
>TRBJ2-4|TRBV18|TRBD1|.
CASSPNLRDRVEEDF
TGTGCCAGCTCACCAAATCTCCGGGACAGGGTCGAGGAGGACTTC
>TRBJ2-7|TRBV11-2|TRBD1|.
CASSAGQGTSSYEQYF
TGTGCCAGCAGCGCCGGACAGGGGACGAGCTCCTACGAGCAGTACTTC
>TRBJ2-4|TRBV20-1|.|few
CSARKGLNIQYF
TGCAGTGCTAGAAAGGGGCTGAACATTCAGTACTTC
>TRBJ2-3|TRBV9|.|few
CASSVALLAHTDTQYF
TGTGCCAGCAGCGTAGCTCTGCTAGCCCACACAGATACGCAGTATTTT
>TRBJ2-6|TRBV12-3/TRBV12-4|.|.
CASSPRGRPSGANVLTF
TGTGCCAGCAGCCCCCGGGGACGGCCTTCTGGGGCCAACGTCCTGACTTTC
>TRBJ2-3|TRBV6-6|TRBD2|.
CASSGGANDIRDTQYF
TGTGCCAGCAGCGGGGGGGCTAATGACATTAGGGATACGCAGTATTTT
>TRBJ2-3|TRBV28|TRBD2|.
CASSPLLGGRFGGWNTDTQYF
TGTGCCAGCAGCCCCCTCCTCGGCGGGAGGTTTGGGGGATGGAACACAGATACGCAGTATTTT
>TRBJ2-1|TRBV11-1|.|.
CASSQTNLGGQFF
TGTGCCAGCAGCCAAACAAACCTTGGTGGGCAGTTCTTC
>TRBJ2-1|TRBV7-2|.|few
CASSPGREKYNEQFF
TGTGCCAGCAGCCCAGGCCGGGAGAAATACAATGAGCAGTTCTTC
>TRBJ2-1|TRBV18|.|.
CASSSGRGPDEQFF
TGTGCCAGCTCATCCGGCCGGGGGCCCGATGAGCAGTTCTTC
>TRBJ2-7|TRBV12-3/TRBV12-4|.|few
CATAIQGGFGEQYF
TGTGCCACAGCCATCCAGGGCGGCTTCGGCGAGCAGTACTTC
>TRBJ2-3|TRBV3-1|.|few
CASSPAITDTQYF
TGTGCCAGCAGCCCCGCCATCACAGATACGCAGTATTTT
>TRBJ2-7|TRBV4-3|.|.
CASSQSRLGHYEQYF
TGCGCCAGCAGCCAGTCGCGGTTGGGCCACTACGAGCAGTACTTC
>TRBJ2-3|TRBV4-3|.|few
CASSQDGPDTQYF
TGCGCCAGCAGCCAAGATGGCCCAGATACGCAGTATTTT
>TRBJ2-3|TRBV5-1|.|.
CASSLGGARGTDTQYF
TGCGCCAGCAGCTTGGGTGGTGCCCGAGGCACAGATACGCAGTATTTT
>TRBJ1-2|TRBV12-3/TRBV12-4|TRBD1|.
CASSRTGDYGYTF
TGTGCCAGCAGTCGAACAGGGGACTATGGCTACACCTTC
>TRBJ2-1|TRBV7-9|.|few
CASSLMLNEQFF
TGTGCCAGCAGCTTGATGCTTAATGAGCAGTTCTTC
>TRBJ2-7|TRBV13|TRBD1|many
CASSTRQGAYEQYF
TGTGCCAGCAGCACGAGACAGGGAGCCTACGAGCAGTACTTC
>TRBJ2-1|TRBV20-1|.|few
CSAPSGNEQFF
TGCAGTGCTCCTTCGGGCAATGAGCAGTTCTTC
>TRBJ2-7|TRBV6-5|TRBD1|.
CASSYLGQGGDEQYF
TGTGCCAGCAGTTATTTGGGACAGGGGGGCGACGAGCAGTACTTC
>TRBJ2-6|TRBV9|.|.
CASRAAGANVLTF
TGTGCCAGCCGGGCCGCCGGGGCCAACGTCCTGACTTTC
>TRBJ1-6|TRBV28|TRBD1|.
CASSFTQGARSPLHF
TGTGCCAGCAGTTTTACACAGGGGGCGAGATCACCCCTCCACTTT
>TRBJ2-7|TRBV7-2|.|many
CASSLGGLNGDEQYF
TGTGCCAGCAGCTTAGGGGGCCTAAACGGGGACGAGCAGTACTTC
>TRBJ2-5|TRBV27|.|.
CASSPRVQETQYF
TGTGCCAGCAGTCCGAGGGTCCAAGAGACCCAGTACTTC
>TRBJ2-5|TRBV11-2|.|.
CASSFAGFEQYF
TGTGCCAGCAGCTTTGCCGGTTTTGAGCAGTACTTC
>TRBJ2-3|TRBV5-1|TRBD2|.
CASRRGGGDTDTQYF
TGCGCCAGCAGGAGAGGCGGGGGGGACACAGATACGCAGTATTTT
>TRBJ2-7|TRBV7-2|TRBD2|few
CASSELTSGATYEQYF
TGTGCCAGCAGCGAACTTACTAGCGGGGCAACCTACGAGCAGTACTTC
>TRBJ2-7|TRBV6-1|TRBD1|.
CASVAGTGTWTRGEQYF
TGTGCCAGCGTCGCCGGGACAGGGACGTGGACTAGGGGCGAGCAGTACTTC
>TRBJ2-1|TRBV10-3|TRBD2|few
CAISVRLAGSLSYNEQFF
TGTGCCATCAGTGTCAGACTAGCGGGGTCACTCTCCTACAATGAGCAGTTCTTC
>TRBJ2-1|TRBV7-9|.|few
CASSFVPRGEQFF
TGTGCCAGCAGCTTTGTCCCCCGTGGTGAGCAGTTCTTC
>TRBJ1-2|TRBV6-5|.|.
CASTINPGTPTRGYTF
TGTGCCAGCACTATTAACCCCGGGACTCCCACCCGAGGCTACACCTTC
>TRBJ2-7|TRBV29-1|TRBD1|.
CSVQGSGQGSYEQYF
TGCAGCGTTCAAGGGTCGGGACAGGGAAGCTACGAGCAGTACTTC
>TRBJ1-2|TRBV9|.|few
CASSVTRQNYGYTF
TGTGCCAGCAGCGTGACCCGACAGAACTATGGCTACACCTTC
>TRBJ2-1|TRBV11-2|TRBD2|.
CASSFRTSPYNEQFF
TGTGCCAGCAGCTTCCGGACTAGCCCATACAATGAGCAGTTCTTC
>TRBJ1-5|TRBV11-2|.|few
CASSLGAYGPNQPQHF
TGTGCCAGCAGCTTAGGGGCATACGGCCCCAATCAGCCCCAGCATTTT
>TRBJ2-1|TRBV24-1|.|.
CATSDLQGDYGEQFF
TGTGCCACCAGTGACCTACAAGGGGATTATGGTGAGCAGTTCTTC
>TRBJ2-5|TRBV3-1|TRBD1|.
CASSQQGVGTQYF
TGTGCCAGCAGCCAACAGGGGGTCGGGACCCAGTACTTC
>TRBJ1-1|TRBV12-5|.|.
CASAPPGANTEAFF
TGTGCTAGTGCCCCACCTGGGGCAAACACTGAAGCTTTCTTT
>TRBJ2-1|TRBV18|.|.
CASSPIQGSYNEQFF
TGTGCCAGCTCACCAATCCAAGGCTCCTACAATGAGCAGTTCTTC
>TRBJ2-1|TRBV12-3/TRBV12-4|TRBD2|many
CASRLAGVREQFF
TGTGCCAGTCGGCTAGCGGGAGTAAGGGAGCAGTTCTTC
>TRBJ2-1|TRBV3-1|TRBD1|.
CASSQDPGQGTGEQFF
TGTGCCAGCAGCCAAGATCCGGGACAGGGGACAGGTGAGCAGTTCTTC
>TRBJ1-2|TRBV2|TRBD1|.
CASRRETGKYGYTF
TGTGCCAGCAGGCGCGAGACAGGGAAGTATGGCTACACCTTC